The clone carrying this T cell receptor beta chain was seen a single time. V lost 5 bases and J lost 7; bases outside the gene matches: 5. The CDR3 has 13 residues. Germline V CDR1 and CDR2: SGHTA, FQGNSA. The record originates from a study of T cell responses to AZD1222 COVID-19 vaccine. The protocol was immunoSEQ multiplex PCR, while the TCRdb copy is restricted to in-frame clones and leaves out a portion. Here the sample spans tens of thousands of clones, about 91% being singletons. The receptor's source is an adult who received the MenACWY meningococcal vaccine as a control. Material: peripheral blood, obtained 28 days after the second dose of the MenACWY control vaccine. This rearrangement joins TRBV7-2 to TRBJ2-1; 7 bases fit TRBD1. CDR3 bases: TGTGCCAGCAGCCTCACAGGGGAGAATGAGCAGTTCTTC. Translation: CASSLTGENEQFF.